The 2 T cell receptor beta chains below were found in one sample sequenced in a study of CXCR3-negative and CXCR3-positive naive CD8 T cells. Study-wide results and limits: Naive cells positive for CXCR3 carried more hydrophobic TRB CDR3s than CXCR3-negative ones.

UMI-labeled TRB cDNA libraries were prepared by 5' RACE. From its re-call of the 5' RACE reads, TCRdb lists each CDR3 protein once, without DNA. The sample holds approximately 48,000 distinct CDR3 sequences. Their cognate antigens are unknown. The sequenced material came from naive CXCR3+ CD8+ T cells from blood. The subset here: CD45RO-CCR7+CD27+CD95- naive CD8+ T cells expressing CXCR3 (TNR3+). The receptors come from a human donor in good health. Some clones in this sample may be carry-over from other donors' samples.

V usage is TRBV14 and J usage is TRBJ2-1; the TCRdb call, TRBD2, lacks DNA for checking. Germline V gene lookup returns CDR1 SGHDN and CDR2 FVKESK. The CDR3 is made up of 17 amino acids. This CDR3 reads CASSTLPGLGTRDEQFF.

The CDR3 reads CASSLARYGGYTF. The chain joins TRBV7-8 to TRBJ1-2. The V gene's germline CDR1 is SGHVS and CDR2 FQNEAQ. The CDR3 runs to 13 residues.